Included here is one T cell receptor (beta chain) sequence, with context. Its cognate antigen is unknown. The CDR3 consists of 15 residues. Germline V CDR1 and CDR2: SGHRS, YFSETQ. Trimming at V came to 1 base and at J to 3 bases, leaving 6 bases not matched to a gene. This sample was taken from a study of blood T cells in healthy people across ages. General observations from the study: Any conclusive comparison of naive versus antigen-experienced cells was prevented by using unsorted PBMCs. Strong correlation existed between TCR beta diversity and naive T cell percentage. Measured against age, TCR beta diversity per million T cells decreased in a roughly linear manner.

A sample-barcoded 5' primer and a J-beta primer mix were used in a second PCR of roughly 7 to 11 cycles. Using its own MiXCR run on the 5' RACE reads, TCRdb lists one record per CDR3 protein. The table has 1.2 million to 1.5 million distinct CDR3 sequences, about 40% seen once. The sample providers were healthy Caucasian people from Russia, aged roughly 6 to 95. The sequence was collected from a woman younger than 35 in good health. The chain uses TRBV5-1 and TRBJ1-1; 7 bases agree with TRBD1. The source material was blood. The CDR3 DNA is TGCGCCAGCAGCTTGCGGGAACAGGGGTACACTGAAGCTTTCTTT. This gives the protein CASSLREQGYTEAFF.